The T cell receptor (beta chain) under discussion was sequenced for a study of blood T cell repertoires in COVID-19. As for the study in general: Whether acute or convalescent, the COVID-19 samples came from the United States, Italy and Spain.

Those enrolled in Seattle joined during active infection and were followed longitudinally afterward. In the study's own analysis: Counts of nucleated cells, estimated from reference gene primer amplification, were obtained. Data came from immunoSEQ multiplex PCR; TCRdb stores just in-frame clones and leaves some out. The V and J calls and clone size come from that table; D and trimming were worked out from the DNA. The sample lists about 500,000 clones; around 90% were seen once. CDR3 size: 15 residues. CDR1 and CDR2 from the germline V gene are SGHDT and YYEEEE. The ends were cut back, 5 bases at V and 3 bases at J, with 15 bases in the middle.

Input material: peripheral blood. The source of this sequence is a woman between 45 and 60 years old with COVID-19, enrolled during active disease. The chain couples TRBV5-6 to TRBJ1-3; the D gene is possibly TRBD1 (6 bases). The CDR3: CASRTGHLNGNTIYF. The CDR3 nucleotides read TGTGCCAGCAGGACGGGACATCTTAATGGAAACACCATATATTTT.